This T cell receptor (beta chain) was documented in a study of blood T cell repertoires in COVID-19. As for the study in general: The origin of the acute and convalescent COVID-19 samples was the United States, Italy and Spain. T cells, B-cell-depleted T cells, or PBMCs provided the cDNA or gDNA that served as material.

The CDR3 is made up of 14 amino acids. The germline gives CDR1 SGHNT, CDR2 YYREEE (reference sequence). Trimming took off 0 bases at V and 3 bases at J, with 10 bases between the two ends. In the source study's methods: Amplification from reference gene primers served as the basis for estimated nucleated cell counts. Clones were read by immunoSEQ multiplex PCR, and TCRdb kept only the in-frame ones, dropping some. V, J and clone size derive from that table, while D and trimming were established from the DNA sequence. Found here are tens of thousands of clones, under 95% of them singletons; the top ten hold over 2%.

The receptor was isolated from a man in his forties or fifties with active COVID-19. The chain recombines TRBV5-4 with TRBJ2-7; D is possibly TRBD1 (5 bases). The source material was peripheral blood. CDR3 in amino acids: CASSLGRVNYEQYF. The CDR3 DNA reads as TGTGCCAGCAGCTTGGGCAGGGTGAACTACGAGCAGTACTTC.